This T cell receptor (beta chain) was documented in a study of blood T cells in healthy people across ages. Germline V lookup: CDR1 SGHRS, CDR2 YFSETQ. After removal of 4 bases from V and 2 bases from J, the junction contained 3 bases not matched to a gene. This CDR3 is built from 16 residues. This clonotype has only a few counts. Isolated PBMCs totaled at least 6 million in each sample. Primed by a sample-barcoded 5' primer and a J-beta primer mix, a second PCR proceeded for 7 to 11 cycles. One entry per CDR3 protein, called by TCRdb with MiXCR from the 5' RACE reads. The sample records some 760,000 distinct CDR3 sequences, 25% being singletons. The data were also submitted as part of a second study, on T cells of mothers and their children.

The material sequenced was blood. The gene calls are TRBV5-1 and TRBJ2-3; 14 nucleotides align to TRBD2. This TCR came from a boy between 10 and 17 years old in good health. This CDR3 is CASSTGLAGATDTQYF. CDR3 DNA: TGCGCCAGCAGCACGGGACTAGCGGGAGCCACAGATACGCAGTATTTT.